This T cell receptor beta chain originates from a study of cytomegalovirus exposure and HLA in healthy donors (TCRdb year 2017). In terms of the full investigation: According to an earlier analysis of 587 of the donors, some 180 million T cells yielded roughly 110 million unique TCR beta sequences and about 300 Gb of sequence data. About 300 gigabases of sequencing data and tens of millions of unique TCR sequences were included in an early release covering roughly 600 HLA-typed donors. Of the 300 to 500 genotyped donors, approximately 81% were placed in the genetic ancestry cluster associated with self-reported Caucasian donors. The study aimed to test whether cataloging public T cell receptors could reveal signatures of past pathogen exposure. The T cell repertoires of about 700 subjects were profiled by immunosequencing and related to cytomegalovirus serostatus. In addition to the first cohort of approximately 670 subjects, a separate validation cohort of approximately 130 different subjects was used. To predict cytomegalovirus infection status, the study combined high-throughput TCR immunosequencing, statistical association of individual TCRs with disease status, and machine learning. In a later analysis, previously published TCR beta repertoires from roughly 710 donors were re-analyzed and high-resolution HLA genotyping was added so that TCR occurrence patterns could be studied. The later analysis used no new phenotypic data to find candidate immune exposures, relying instead on TCR beta sequences and their occurrence across donors. An earlier analysis of some 600 of the donors applied high-throughput TCR beta sequencing to assess whether each TCR beta V gene segment acted as functional or pseudogenic. Donor age, sex, ethnicity and CMV serostatus were compiled together with the repertoire data. In a later genetic analysis, genome-wide SNP genotypes for about 60% of the 666 donors were used, and that subset was treated as a discovery cohort. Every discovery cohort repertoire had been produced on one sequencing platform. HLA typing covered class I and class II loci at four-digit resolution. The number of donors typed differed by locus, with roughly 629-640 for A, B, C, DRB1 and DQB1, roughly 520 for DQA1, over 600 for DPA1, and approximately 470 for DPB1. Four or five DR-DQ haplotypes were handled as single units for association and clustering because linkage in the cohort was strong. Across about 370 genotyped donors of the cohort, an average of about 240,000 unique TCR beta nucleotide sequences per donor were sequenced, and approximately 17% of those sequences were non-productive. Study-wide conclusions, independent of this receptor: A later genetic analysis reported fewer N-insertions in productive TCRs among donors in an Asian-associated ancestry cluster than the roughly 620-donor mean. The cohort was sequenced for TCR beta chains only, and without alpha or paired-chain data the features that could be detected were limited. Linkage disequilibrium might explain the correlated functional status among segregating V segments, but an unknown experimental factor could not be excluded. The classifier was reported to diagnose cytomegalovirus status with high specificity and sensitivity in both the original cohort and the validation cohort. Because counts were too low, roughly 18 rarely observed V segments, including chromosome 9 orphons, were left out of the earlier analysis of a few hundred of the donors. Assigning TCR associations to individual alleles was difficult when HLA alleles, especially DR and DQ, strongly co-occurred. In an earlier analysis of around 600 of the donors, most TCR beta V segments were observed in productive rearrangements about 87% or about 30% of the time, broadly matching IMGT annotations. In a later genetic analysis, a missense DCLRE1C variant was associated with V-gene and J-gene trimming of TCR beta chains, and the association was replicated in an independent cohort. The sequencing pipeline was judged likely to have produced a cluster of highly shared sequence variants as a technical artifact. Because HLA typing was unavailable for some donors at each locus, only the typed subset was used in association tests. A further reported finding was that TCR beta sequences accurately predicted the HLA-A and HLA-B alleles for most subjects in the first cohort. The authors suggested that the approach could potentially be generalized to other disease states and immunological phenotypes. Most CMV-associated TCR beta chains appeared to be HLA-restricted in a later analysis, and the HLA associations seemed to be driven largely by CMV exposure. Most TCR sequences were seen in very few donors, while some public TCRs were found in many individuals. Sequencing depth was assumed to be roughly uniform across donors in the presence/absence analyses, though that assumption may not hold. Immune exposure information for the cohort was limited to CMV serostatus. Three of the identified cytomegalovirus-associated TCR beta chains were confirmed in vitro to be specific for cytomegalovirus antigens. In the study, roughly 160 TCR beta chains were listed as associated with cytomegalovirus. In a later analysis, the rate of TCR association differed among HLA loci, with DRB1 alleles having the most associated TCRs and HLA-C alleles having the fewest. Specific HLA alleles were associated with 15,000 to 20,000 TCR beta sequences at a false discovery rate of 0.05 in a later analysis. A later analysis found that HLA-associated TCR beta chains were more clonally expanded and had lower generation probabilities than equally common non-associated chains. A later analysis reported that several top co-occurrence clusters appeared linked to parvovirus B19, influenza, CMV and Epstein-Barr virus.

To note about this clone: This clone's antigen is unknown. There are no base qualities to consult, and no much larger clone falls within one base.

In total, around 600 healthy bone marrow donors made up the cohort. Cohort members were all nominally healthy when sampled, although unrecorded immune exposures were likely present. The donor was CMV seronegative and belonged to the group of several hundred seronegative cohort members. A peripheral blood sample was provided by each donor, and peripheral blood mononuclear cells were used for TCR beta sequencing. Genomic DNA was extracted from the blood cell samples with the Qiagen DNeasy Blood Extraction Kit. Library creation used the immunoSEQ multiplex PCR assay. For the multiplex PCR, a mixture combining 60 forward primers for TCR Vbeta segments and 13 reverse primers for TCR Jbeta segments was used. A multiplex PCR assay on genomic DNA amplified the CDR3 region of rearranged TCR beta genes. The amplified TCR beta libraries were sequenced on the Illumina HiSeq System as 87-base-pair reads. In the source study's methods: In a later analysis, around 80 million unique TCR beta chains were counted across the roughly 670 repertoires, and around 11 million of these chains were shared by at least two donors. A nearest-neighbor algorithm error-corrected the raw reads and collapsed the reads into unique sequences, merging closely related sequences to remove PCR and sequencing errors. CDR3 sequences were aligned to IMGT reference sequences to assign V, D and J gene segments. Each retained sequence needed at least a six-nucleotide match to both a V gene segment and a J gene segment. Rearrangements were called productive when the CDR3 lacked stop codons and stayed in frame with V and J; all others were non-productive. CDR3 was defined according to IMGT convention as the region running from the second conserved V-encoded cysteine to the conserved J-encoded phenylalanine. The earlier analysis of about 610 of the donors excluded sequences that lacked an unambiguous match to a single V gene segment. In an earlier analysis of approximately 560 of the donors, a V segment was called functional when productive rearrangements were above 56.7%, and segregating when the standard deviation between donors exceeded 5%. To diagnose cytomegalovirus status from the catalog of TCR beta chain sequences, a statistical classification framework was built. In a later analysis, TCR nucleotide sequences were compared against IMGT/GENE-DB human TR gene sequences so that V and J genes could be assigned. The TCRdist pipeline was used in a later analysis to assign CDR3 sequences and most-parsimonious VDJ recombination scenarios. In a later analysis, every TCR beta chain was defined by the combination of its CDR3 amino acid sequence and its V-gene family, and reads without a unique V-gene family were dropped. As a way to deal with suspected cross-contamination and a sequencing artifact, a later analysis dropped roughly 620 nucleotide sequences that were highly shared and had low generation probability. In a later analysis, a clonal expansion index was calculated for each public chain from normalized within-repertoire ranks of inferred template counts. A later analysis computed generation probabilities with a VDJ recombination model fitted to out-of-frame rearrangements, and checked the results against IGoR. Hypergeometric tests were used in a later analysis to score TCR-TCR, TCR-HLA and TCR-CMV co-occurrence, with a repertoire-size bias correction applied to the TCR pairs. In a later analysis, false discovery rates were estimated by permuting HLA or CMV assignments 20 times. In a later analysis, co-occurring TCRs were grouped with DBSCAN, and TCRdist sequence similarity was added when clustering was performed within HLA-allele-positive subsets. Co-occurrence clustering excluded repertoires with fewer than 30,000 or more than 120,000 public chains, plus five with anomalous nucleotide sharing. TCRdb mirrors the immuneACCESS table, restricted to in-frame sequences. Some clones are absent from its copies; in checked studies, under half trace to an unresolved V gene, and the reason for the others is unknown. V, J and clone size derive from that table, while D and trimming were established from the DNA sequence. The table for this sample lists some 190,000 clones; about 76% of them were counted only once. The ten largest clones take up around 1.6% of the sample.

The receptor was derived from a woman aged 50 to 65 in good health and CMV-seronegative. Sequencing was done on a sample of PBMCs.

For the CDR3, the sequence is CASRPGGEDSPLHF. The sequenced DNA is TGTGCCAGCAGACCTGGGGGCGAGGATTCACCCCTCCACTTT. The rearrangement combines TRBV7-2 with TRBJ1-6; a weak D assignment points to TRBD1 (6 bases agree). Taken from the germline V gene, the CDR1 and CDR2 loops are SGHTA and FQGNSA. Its CDR3 holds 14 amino acids, cysteine through phenylalanine. Only the CDR3 DNA stays, 42 bases, in frame from base 1. The junction shows trimming of 6 bases on V and 8 bases on J, plus 14 bases between the germline ends.